This TCR beta chain was recovered during a study of cytomegalovirus exposure and HLA in healthy donors. Findings of the study overall: Later work found that TCR association rates differed between HLA loci; DRB1 had the most and HLA-C the fewest. A later analysis linked some 18,000 TCR beta sequences to HLA alleles at 0.05 false discovery rate. A previous analysis found most TCR beta V segments productive roughly 87% or roughly 30% of the time.

The V and J ends lost 0 bases and 5 bases, in that order; junction bases with no gene match: 5. Germline V gene data show CDR1 as MGHRA and CDR2 as YSYEKL. CDR3 length equals 16 residues. It was with 60 Vbeta and 13 Jbeta primers that the PCR ran. Libraries were prepared by immunoSEQ multiplex PCR; TCRdb keeps only in-frame clonotypes and omits some of them. This sample yields more than 110,000 clones, of which roughly three quarters are seen a single time; roughly 4.6% belongs to the top ten. With respect to this clone: Its matching antigen is unknown.

Sequenced sample: PBMCs. This chain links TRBV4-1 with TRBJ1-1; 11 nucleotides align to TRBD1. The sequence came from a woman between 50 and 59 years old in good health and CMV-seronegative. The CDR3 DNA is TGCGCCAGCAGCCAAGATGGACAGGGGGCGCGGACTGAAGCTTTCTTT. It yields the protein CASSQDGQGARTEAFF.